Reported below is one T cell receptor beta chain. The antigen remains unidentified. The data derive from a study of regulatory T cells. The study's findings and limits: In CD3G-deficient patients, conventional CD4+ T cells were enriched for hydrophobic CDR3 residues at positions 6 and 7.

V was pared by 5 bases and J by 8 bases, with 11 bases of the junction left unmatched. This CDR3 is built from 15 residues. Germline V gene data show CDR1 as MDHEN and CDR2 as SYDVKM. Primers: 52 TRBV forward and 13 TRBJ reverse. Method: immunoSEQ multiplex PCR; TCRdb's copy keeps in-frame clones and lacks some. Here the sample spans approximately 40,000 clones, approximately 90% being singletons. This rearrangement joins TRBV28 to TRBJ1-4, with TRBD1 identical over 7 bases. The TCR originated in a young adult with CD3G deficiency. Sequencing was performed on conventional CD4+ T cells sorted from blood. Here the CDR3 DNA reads TGTGCCAGCAGTCCCCAGGGGGGGGGATGGGAAAAACTGTTTTTT. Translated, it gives CASSPQGGGWEKLFF.